What follows are 14 T cell receptor beta chains derived from one specimen sequenced in a study of cytomegalovirus exposure and HLA in healthy donors (dated by TCRdb to 2015 to 2018). Libraries were constructed by the immunoSEQ multiplex PCR assay. For the multiplex PCR, a mixture combining 60 forward primers for TCR Vbeta segments and 13 reverse primers for TCR Jbeta segments was used. The table was pulled from immuneACCESS by TCRdb, which kept in-frame rearrangements only. Such tables lose some clones; where checked, under half of the loss comes from unresolved V genes, and the rest has no known cause. Present in this sample are about 150,000 clones, roughly 80% of which were seen just once. The ten top clones hold 2.5% to 3.5% of the sample. Input material: PBMCs. All receptors come from a woman aged 25 to 39 in good health and CMV-seronegative.

The rearrangement joins TRBV4-2 to TRBJ2-5; 10 bases are a match to TRBD1. The CDR3 is made up of 17 amino acids. V was clipped by 3 bases and J by 5 bases; unmatched bases: 12. Germline V gene data show CDR1 as LGHNA and CDR2 as YNFKEQ. In DNA, the CDR3 is TGTGCCAGCAGCCATGCCCGGGACAGGGGATTAGGGGAGACCCAGTACTTC. Translating it yields CASSHARDRGLGETQYF.

The CDR3 reads CASSIGRAGTDTQYF. The CDR3 bases are TGTGCCAGTAGTATAGGTCGGGCAGGGACAGATACGCAGTATTTT. The chain recombines TRBV19 with TRBJ2-3; D is possibly TRBD1 (5 bases). Germline values: CDR1 LNHDA, CDR2 SQIVND (reference sequence). V was pared by 1 base and J by 3 bases, with 11 bases between. The length of the CDR3 is 15 residues.

The chain links TRBV27 to TRBJ1-2; D unresolved. The CDR3 covers 15 residues. CDR1 and CDR2 from the germline V gene are MNHEY and SMNVEV (reference sequence). The V and J ends lost 5 bases and 5 bases respectively, with 18 bases between them. CDR3 protein: CASSRYRPGSYGYTF. CDR3 DNA: TGTGCCAGCAGTAGATACCGACCGGGATCATATGGCTACACCTTC.

The chain recombines TRBV23-1 with TRBJ2-7, with TRBD2 matching over 13 bases. TRBV23-1 is recorded as an ORF, its role being uncertain. This CDR3 spans 16 amino acids. With 1 base clipped from V and 3 bases from J, the junction kept 3 bases outside the gene matches. CDR3 nucleotides: TGCGCCAGCAGTCAATTGGGGACTAGCGGGGACTACGAGCAGTACTTC. It is translated as CASSQLGTSGDYEQYF.

V usage is TRBV19 and J usage is TRBJ2-1, with a weak D call TRBD2 (5 bases). Germline-derived CDR1 and CDR2 are LNHDA and SQIVND (reference sequence). Between the trimmed V and J ends, which lost 3 bases and 4 bases, there was a span of 13 bases. This CDR3 is built from 15 residues. DNA of the CDR3: TGTGCCAGTAGTATTAGAGGGCCGCCTTACAATGAGCAGTTCTTC. This translates into CASSIRGPPYNEQFF.

The chain carries TRBV7-6 and TRBJ2-6; D might be TRBD2 (5 bases). Germline CDR1 SGHVS, CDR2 FNYEAQ. The CDR3 contains 16 residues. The ends were cut back, 3 bases at V and 5 bases at J, with 14 bases in the middle. The CDR3 sequence: CASSLTRYGRANVLTF. DNA for the CDR3: TGTGCCAGCAGCTTGACACGTTACGGGAGGGCCAACGTCCTGACTTTC.

The chain joins TRBV5-4 to TRBJ2-2, with D unclear. Germline CDR1 is SGHNT and CDR2 is YYREEE (reference sequence). This CDR3 contains 15 residues. With 4 bases removed from V and 3 bases from J, the gap between germline ends came to 13 bases. The DNA of the CDR3 is TGTGCCAGCAGCCCCGGTGGCGCGGACACCGGGGAGCTGTTTTTT. It is translated as CASSPGGADTGELFF.

This sequence joins TRBV30 and TRBJ2-3; possibly TRBD2 for D (7 bases). CDR3 length equals 13 residues. CDR1 is GTSNPN and CDR2 is SVGIG in the germline V gene (reference sequence). The CDR3 bases are TGTGCAAGGGGGGGGCGAGGCACAGATACGCAGTATTTT. Protein sequence: CARGGRGTDTQYF.

The chain joins TRBV30 to TRBJ1-2; 7 bases are a match to TRBD1. The CDR3 totals 14 residues. V was clipped by 3 bases and J by 3 bases; unmatched bases: 7. Germline lookup yields CDR1 GTSNPN and CDR2 SVGIG (reference sequence). CDR3 amino acids: CAWRALQGHYGYTF. In DNA form, the CDR3 reads TGTGCCTGGAGAGCATTACAGGGGCACTATGGCTACACCTTC.

The chain carries TRBV19 and TRBJ2-2; no clear D gene. Per germline, CDR1 LNHDA and CDR2 SQIVND (reference sequence). V was pared by 7 bases and J by 1 base, with 7 bases between. The CDR3 runs 13 residues. CDR3 loop: CASTPLNTGELFF. In nucleotides, the CDR3 is TGTGCCAGTACTCCACTGAACACCGGGGAGCTGTTTTTT.

This clone was found a few times. Other nucleotide sequences from this sample produce the same CDR3. The rearrangement links TRBV5-4 to TRBJ1-1, with 7 bases fitting TRBD1. Germline loops: CDR1 SGHNT, CDR2 YYREEE (reference sequence). Trimming removed 0 bases from V and 1 base from J; junction bases left unmatched: 3. CDR3 length equals 15 residues. CDR3 bases: TGTGCCAGCAGCTTGGGAGGGGGCACGAACACTGAAGCTTTCTTT. It is translated as CASSLGGGTNTEAFF.

The genes are TRBV19 and TRBJ2-5, with 8 bases lining up with TRBD1. The CDR3 contains 15 residues. V lost 3 bases to trimming and J lost 5 bases; unmatched junction nucleotides: 8. The V gene's germline CDR1 is LNHDA and CDR2 SQIVND (reference sequence). The CDR3 DNA sequence: TGTGCCAGTAGTATCGACAGGGGAAGAAGGGAGACCCAGTACTTC. This gives the protein CASSIDRGRRETQYF.

This clone was detected a few times. The V gene is TRBV6-1, the J gene TRBJ1-6; maybe TRBD1 (6 bases). The CDR3 sequence is 17 residues long. From germline, CDR1 is MNHNS and CDR2 SASEGT. The V end was cut by 2 bases, the J end by 5 bases, with 16 bases between. In nucleotides, the CDR3 is TGTGCCAGCAGTGAAATTGCAGGGGCGCGGGATAATTCACCCCTCCACTTT. Translating it yields CASSEIAGARDNSPLHF.

The chain couples TRBV30 to TRBJ2-5; the match to TRBD1 covers 7 bases. The germline CDR1 and CDR2 sequences are GTSNPN and SVGIG (reference sequence). The CDR3 is made up of 14 amino acids. V lost 4 bases to trimming and J lost 1 base; unmatched junction nucleotides: 6. CDR3: CAWNLQGLQETQYF. For the CDR3, the DNA is TGTGCCTGGAACCTACAGGGGCTCCAAGAGACCCAGTACTTC. Supplemented by reference TRBV30 and TRBJ2-5, the full variable domain reads SQTIHQWPATLVQPVGSPLSLECTVEGTSNPNLYWYRQAAGRGLQLLFYSVGIGQISSEVPQNLSASRPQDRQFILSSKKLLLSDSGFYLCAWNLQGLQETQYFGPGTRLLVL.